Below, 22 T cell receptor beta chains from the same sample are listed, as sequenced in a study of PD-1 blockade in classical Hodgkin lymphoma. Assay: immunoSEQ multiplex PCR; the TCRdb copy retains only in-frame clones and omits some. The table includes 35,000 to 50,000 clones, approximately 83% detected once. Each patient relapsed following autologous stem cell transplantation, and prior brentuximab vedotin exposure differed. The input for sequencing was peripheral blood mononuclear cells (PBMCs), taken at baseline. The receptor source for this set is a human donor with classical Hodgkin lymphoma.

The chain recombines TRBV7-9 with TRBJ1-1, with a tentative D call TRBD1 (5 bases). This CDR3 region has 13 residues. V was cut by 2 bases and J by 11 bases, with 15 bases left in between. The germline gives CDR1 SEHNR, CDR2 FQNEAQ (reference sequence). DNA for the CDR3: TGTGCCAGCAGCTTATGGGGACGTTGGGGTGCTTTCTTT. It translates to CASSLWGRWGAFF.

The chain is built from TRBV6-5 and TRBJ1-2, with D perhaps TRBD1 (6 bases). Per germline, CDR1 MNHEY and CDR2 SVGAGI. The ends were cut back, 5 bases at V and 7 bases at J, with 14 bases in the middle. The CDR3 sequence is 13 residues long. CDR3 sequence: CASSPGGAGGYTF. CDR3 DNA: TGTGCCAGCAGTCCGGGGGGGGCGGGTGGCTACACCTTC.

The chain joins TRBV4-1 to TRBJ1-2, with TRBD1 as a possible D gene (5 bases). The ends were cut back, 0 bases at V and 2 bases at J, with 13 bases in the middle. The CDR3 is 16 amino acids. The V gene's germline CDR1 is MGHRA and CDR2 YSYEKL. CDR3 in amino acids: CASSQEPGPPNYGYTF. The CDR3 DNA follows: TGCGCCAGCAGCCAAGAACCGGGACCTCCGAACTATGGCTACACCTTC.

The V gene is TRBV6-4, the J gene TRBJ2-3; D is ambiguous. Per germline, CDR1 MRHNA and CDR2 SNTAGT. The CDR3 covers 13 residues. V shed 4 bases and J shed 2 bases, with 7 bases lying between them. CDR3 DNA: TGTGCCAGCAGTGGAGGAAACACAGATACGCAGTATTTT. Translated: CASSGGNTDTQYF.

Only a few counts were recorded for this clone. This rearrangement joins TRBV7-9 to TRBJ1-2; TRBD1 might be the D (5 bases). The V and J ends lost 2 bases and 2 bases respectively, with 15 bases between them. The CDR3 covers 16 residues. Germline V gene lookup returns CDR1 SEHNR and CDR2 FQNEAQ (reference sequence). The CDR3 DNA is TGTGCCAGCAGCTTATACGGGACGGAATTCAACTATGGCTACACCTTC. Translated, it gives CASSLYGTEFNYGYTF.

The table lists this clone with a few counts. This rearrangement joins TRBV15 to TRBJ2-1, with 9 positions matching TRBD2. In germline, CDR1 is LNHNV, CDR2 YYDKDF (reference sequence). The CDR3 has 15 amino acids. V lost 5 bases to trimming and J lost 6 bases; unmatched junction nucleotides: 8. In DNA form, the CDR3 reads TGTGCCACCAGCTTACAAGCGGGAGGATTCAATGAGCAGTTCTTC. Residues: CATSLQAGGFNEQFF.

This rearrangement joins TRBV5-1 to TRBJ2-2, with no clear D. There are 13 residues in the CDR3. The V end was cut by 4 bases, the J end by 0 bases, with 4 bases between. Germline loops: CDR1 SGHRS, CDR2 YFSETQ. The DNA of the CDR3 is TGCGCCAGCAGCCAAACGAACACCGGGGAGCTGTTTTTT. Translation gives CASSQTNTGELFF.

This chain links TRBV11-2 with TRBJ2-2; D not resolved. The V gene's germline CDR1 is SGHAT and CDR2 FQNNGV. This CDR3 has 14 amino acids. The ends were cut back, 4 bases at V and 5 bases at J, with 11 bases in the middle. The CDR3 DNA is TGTGCCAGCAGCTCAACCATGATTACCGGGGAGCTGTTTTTT. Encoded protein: CASSSTMITGELFF.

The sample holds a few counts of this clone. The CDR3 here is CASSLVAGRGHGTQYF. CDR3 DNA sequence: TGTGCCAGCAGCTTGGTCGCGGGCAGGGGGCACGGGACCCAGTACTTC. The genes are TRBV5-4 and TRBJ2-5, with 8 bases fitting TRBD1. Trimming cost V 0 bases and J 7 bases; bases outside gene matches: 11. Germline values: CDR1 SGHNT, CDR2 YYREEE (reference sequence). The length of the CDR3 is 16 residues.

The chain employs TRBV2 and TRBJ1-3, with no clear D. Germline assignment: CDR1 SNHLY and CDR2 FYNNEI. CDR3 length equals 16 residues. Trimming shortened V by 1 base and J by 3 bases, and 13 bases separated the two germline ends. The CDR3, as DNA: TGTGCCAGCAGTGAAGGTCCGGGAATGGGTGGAAACACCATATATTTT. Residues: CASSEGPGMGGNTIYF.

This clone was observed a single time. The CDR3 sequence is CASSLQGGGEQFF. In nucleotides, the CDR3 is TGTGCCAGCAGCCTCCAGGGAGGTGGTGAGCAGTTCTTC. The J gene is TRBJ2-1, the V gene TRBV9; weak D call: TRBD2 (6 bases). Trimming shortened V by 4 bases and J by 9 bases, and 14 bases separated the two germline ends. The CDR3 runs 13 residues. Germline V gene sequence: CDR1 SGDLS, CDR2 YYNGEE.

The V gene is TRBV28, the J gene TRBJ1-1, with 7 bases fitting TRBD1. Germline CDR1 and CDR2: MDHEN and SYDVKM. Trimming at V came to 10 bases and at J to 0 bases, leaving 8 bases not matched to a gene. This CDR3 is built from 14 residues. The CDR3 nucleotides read TGTGCCACCGACTGGGGACAGTTGAACACTGAAGCTTTCTTT. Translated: CATDWGQLNTEAFF.

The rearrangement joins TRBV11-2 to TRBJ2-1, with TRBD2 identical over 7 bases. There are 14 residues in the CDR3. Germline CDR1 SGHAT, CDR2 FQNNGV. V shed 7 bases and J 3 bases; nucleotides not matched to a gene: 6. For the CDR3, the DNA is TGTGCCAGCAACTTTCTAGCGGACTACAATGAGCAGTTCTTC. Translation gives CASNFLADYNEQFF.

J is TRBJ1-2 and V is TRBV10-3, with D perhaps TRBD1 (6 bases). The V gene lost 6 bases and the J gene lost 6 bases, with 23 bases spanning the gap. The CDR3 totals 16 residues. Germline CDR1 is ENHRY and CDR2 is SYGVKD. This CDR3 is CAISAGGGAGRNGYTF. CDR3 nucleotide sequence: TGTGCCATCAGCGCTGGGGGCGGGGCAGGGCGGAATGGCTACACCTTC.

The CDR3 DNA reads TGTGCCAGCAGCTCACGGACAGACCCTGAAGCTTTCTTT. It yields the protein CASSSRTDPEAFF. This chain joins TRBV7-9 and TRBJ1-1, with a tentative D call TRBD1 (6 bases). Germline loops: CDR1 SEHNR, CDR2 FQNEAQ (reference sequence). Trimming pared 4 bases from V and 6 bases from J, leaving 12 bases between. There are 13 residues in the CDR3. Full variable domain (rest looked up from reference TRBV7-9 and TRBJ1-1): DTGVSQNPRHKITKRGQNVTFRCDPISEHNRLYWYRQTLGQGPEFLTYFQNEAQLEKSRLLSDRFSAERPKGSFSTLEIQRTEQGDSAMYLCASSSRTDPEAFFGQGTRLTVV.

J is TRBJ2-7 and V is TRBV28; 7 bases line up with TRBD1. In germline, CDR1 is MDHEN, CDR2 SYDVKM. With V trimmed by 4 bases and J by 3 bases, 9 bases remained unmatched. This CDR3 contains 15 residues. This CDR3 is CASSYETGQSYEQYF. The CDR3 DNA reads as TGTGCCAGCAGTTACGAGACGGGACAGAGCTACGAGCAGTACTTC.

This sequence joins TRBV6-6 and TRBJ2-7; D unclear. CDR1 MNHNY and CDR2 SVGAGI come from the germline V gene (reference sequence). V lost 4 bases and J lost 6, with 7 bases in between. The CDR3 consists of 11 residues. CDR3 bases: TGTGCCAGCAGTTGGGCCACCGAGCAGTACTTC. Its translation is CASSWATEQYF.

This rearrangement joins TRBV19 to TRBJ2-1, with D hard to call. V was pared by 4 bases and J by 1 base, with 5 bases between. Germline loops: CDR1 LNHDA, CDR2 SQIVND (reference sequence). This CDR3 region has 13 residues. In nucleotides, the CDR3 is TGTGCCAGTAGTACCGGGTCCTACAATGAGCAGTTCTTC. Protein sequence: CASSTGSYNEQFF.

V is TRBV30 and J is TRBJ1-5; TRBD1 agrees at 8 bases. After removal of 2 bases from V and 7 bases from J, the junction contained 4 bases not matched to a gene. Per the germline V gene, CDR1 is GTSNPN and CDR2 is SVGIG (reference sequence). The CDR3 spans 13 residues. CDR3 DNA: TGTGCCTGGAGTCTGGACAGGGAACAGCCCCAGCATTTT. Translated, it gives CAWSLDREQPQHF.

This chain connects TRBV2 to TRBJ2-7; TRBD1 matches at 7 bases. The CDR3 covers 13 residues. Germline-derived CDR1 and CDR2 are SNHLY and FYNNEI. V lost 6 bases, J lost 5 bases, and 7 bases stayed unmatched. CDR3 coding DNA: TGTGCCAGCAGAGCAGGGGGAGTGGACGAGCAGTACTTC. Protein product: CASRAGGVDEQYF.

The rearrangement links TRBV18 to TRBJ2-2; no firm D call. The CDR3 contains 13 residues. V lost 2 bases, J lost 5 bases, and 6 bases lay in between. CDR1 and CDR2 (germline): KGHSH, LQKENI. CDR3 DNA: TGTGCCAGCTCACCAACGGTAACCGGGGAGCTGTTTTTT. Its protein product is CASSPTVTGELFF.

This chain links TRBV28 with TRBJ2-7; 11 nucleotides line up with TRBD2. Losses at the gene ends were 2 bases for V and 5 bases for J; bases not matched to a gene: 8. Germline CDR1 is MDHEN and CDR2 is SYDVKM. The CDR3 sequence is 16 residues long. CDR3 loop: CASSLSLLAGVHEQYF. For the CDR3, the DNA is TGTGCCAGCAGTTTAAGTTTACTAGCGGGAGTTCACGAGCAGTACTTC.